The clone carrying this T cell receptor (beta chain) occurred many times. Antigen specificity is unknown. This sample is drawn from a study of T cell repertoires in cytomegalovirus infection. At the level of the study: Evidence of both CMV infection and a matching HLA type came from public TCR beta signatures.

This CDR3 region has 10 residues. Trimming took 7 bases from V and 7 from J, leaving 5 bases between them. General study points: Ex vivo responses were dominated by HLA-C-restricted CMV-specific TCR beta clonotypes. Individuals carrying CMV plus the relevant HLA were identified by cumulative frequency of public TCR beta families.

MiXCR, applied by TCRdb to the reads, yields one record per CDR3 protein. The data show about 140,000 distinct CDR3 sequences, with about 6.5% seen just once and 18% held by the top ten. The chain employs TRBV12-3 or TRBV12-4 and TRBJ1-5, with no clear D. The clonotype was recovered from a human donor in good health (CMV status not recorded). Some clones in this sample may be carry-over from other donors' samples. The sequenced material came from PBMCs. In DNA form, the CDR3 reads TGTGCCAGCACCACCCAGCCCCAGCATTTT. Translating gives CASTTQPQHF.